The clone carrying this TCR beta chain was detected a few times. The antigen is unknown. The time point denotes: newly diagnosed GD, antithyroid drugs for less than 3 months. Scientists built the TCR library using RNA that was extracted from PBMCs. The authors diagnosed Graves' disease using American Thyroid Association guidelines. One endocrinology department in Xi'an, China, was where patients came from. Between the trimmed V and J ends, which lost 4 bases and 9 bases, there was a span of 19 bases. The CDR3 runs 14 residues. CDR1 and CDR2 (germline): GTSNPN, SVGIG (reference sequence). This specimen comes from a study of regulatory T cells in long-lasting Graves disease. HTBI primers from iRepertoire and Arm-PCR of CDR3 regions yielded the TCR beta libraries. MiXCR was run by TCRdb on the multiplex PCR reads, yielding one entry per CDR3 protein. The table lists a few hundred thousand distinct CDR3 sequences, around 15% of them singletons.

Study results and limitations: Public clonotype sharing was higher in persistent than newly diagnosed patients.

These data were also filed under a second study, of T cells in Graves' hyperthyroidism and ophthalmopathy. That paper states: Graves' hyperthyroidism is called stable when ophthalmopathy does not progress within 18 months.

This TCR was sampled from a woman aged 18-30 years with Graves disease. The sample in question was peripheral blood mononuclear cells (PBMCs), obtained at new diagnosis, from a patient treated with antithyroid drugs. V usage is TRBV30 and J usage is TRBJ2-1; either TRBD1 or TRBD2 may fit D (7 bases each). As DNA, the CDR3 is TGTGCCTGGATAGGGAGGGGGCCGTGGAGTGAGCAGTTCTTC. Its protein product is CAWIGRGPWSEQFF.